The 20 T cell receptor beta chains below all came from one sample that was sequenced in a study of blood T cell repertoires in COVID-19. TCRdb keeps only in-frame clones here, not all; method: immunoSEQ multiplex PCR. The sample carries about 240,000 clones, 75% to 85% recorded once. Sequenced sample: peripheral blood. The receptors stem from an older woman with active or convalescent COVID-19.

In nucleotides, the CDR3 is TGTGCCAGCAGTTCCGACCCGACAGGGGGGAATCAGCCCCAGCATTTT. This gives the protein CASSSDPTGGNQPQHF. This chain joins TRBV27 and TRBJ1-5; 9 bases map to TRBD1. In germline, CDR1 is MNHEY, CDR2 SMNVEV (reference sequence). The CDR3 is 16 residues long. J gave up 4 bases and V 4 bases, and 8 bases lay outside the gene matches.

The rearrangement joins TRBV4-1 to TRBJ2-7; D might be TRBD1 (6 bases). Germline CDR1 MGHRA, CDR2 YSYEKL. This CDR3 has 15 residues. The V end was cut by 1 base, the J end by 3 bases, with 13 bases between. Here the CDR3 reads CASSQASGQNYEQYF. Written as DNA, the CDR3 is TGCGCCAGCAGCCAAGCAAGCGGACAGAACTACGAGCAGTACTTC.

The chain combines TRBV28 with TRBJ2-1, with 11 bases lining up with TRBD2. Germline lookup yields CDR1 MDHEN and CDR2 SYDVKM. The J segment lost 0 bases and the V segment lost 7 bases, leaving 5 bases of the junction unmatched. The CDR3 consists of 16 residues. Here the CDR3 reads CASILAGGSSYNEQFF. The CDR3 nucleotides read TGTGCCAGCATTCTAGCGGGGGGAAGCTCCTACAATGAGCAGTTCTTC.

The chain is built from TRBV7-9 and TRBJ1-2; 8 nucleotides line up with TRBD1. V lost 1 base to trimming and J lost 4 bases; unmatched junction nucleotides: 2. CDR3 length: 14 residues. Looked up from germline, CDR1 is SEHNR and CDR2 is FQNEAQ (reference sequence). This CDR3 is CASSLGTGPYGYTF. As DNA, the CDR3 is TGTGCCAGCAGCTTAGGGACAGGGCCCTATGGCTACACCTTC.

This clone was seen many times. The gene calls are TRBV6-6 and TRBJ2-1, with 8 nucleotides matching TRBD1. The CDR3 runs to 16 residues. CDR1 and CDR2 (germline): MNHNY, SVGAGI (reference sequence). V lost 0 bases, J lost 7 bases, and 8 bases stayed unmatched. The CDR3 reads CASSYSSRGRRNEQFF. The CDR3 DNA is TGTGCCAGCAGTTACTCGAGCAGGGGGCGCAGGAATGAGCAGTTCTTC.

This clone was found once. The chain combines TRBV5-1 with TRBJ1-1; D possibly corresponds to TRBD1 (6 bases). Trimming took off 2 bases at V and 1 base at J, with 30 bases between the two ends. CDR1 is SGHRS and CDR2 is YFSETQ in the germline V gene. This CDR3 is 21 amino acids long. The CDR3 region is CASSFSDRPSANQRGNTEAFF. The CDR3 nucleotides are TGCGCCAGCAGCTTTTCCGACAGGCCTTCGGCTAACCAAAGGGGGAACACTGAAGCTTTCTTT.

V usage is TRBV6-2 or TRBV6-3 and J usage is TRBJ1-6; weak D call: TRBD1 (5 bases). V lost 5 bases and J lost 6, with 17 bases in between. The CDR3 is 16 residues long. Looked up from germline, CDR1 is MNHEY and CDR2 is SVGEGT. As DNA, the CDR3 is TGTGCCAGCAGTACTGGGGCCTCTTTCCTTAATTCACCCCTCCACTTT. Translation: CASSTGASFLNSPLHF.

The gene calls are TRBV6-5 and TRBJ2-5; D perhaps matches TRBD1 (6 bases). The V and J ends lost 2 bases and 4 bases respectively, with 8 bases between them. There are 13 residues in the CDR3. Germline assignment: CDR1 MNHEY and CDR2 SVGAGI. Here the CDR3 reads CASSYTTGETQYF. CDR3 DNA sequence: TGTGCCAGCAGTTACACGACAGGAGAGACCCAGTACTTC.

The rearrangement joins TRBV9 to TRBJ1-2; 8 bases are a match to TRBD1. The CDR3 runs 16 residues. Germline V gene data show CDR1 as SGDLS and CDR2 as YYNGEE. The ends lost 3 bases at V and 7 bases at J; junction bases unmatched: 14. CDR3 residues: CASSARGRDRLFGYTF. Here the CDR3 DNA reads TGTGCCAGCAGCGCCAGGGGGCGTGATCGGCTCTTTGGCTACACCTTC.

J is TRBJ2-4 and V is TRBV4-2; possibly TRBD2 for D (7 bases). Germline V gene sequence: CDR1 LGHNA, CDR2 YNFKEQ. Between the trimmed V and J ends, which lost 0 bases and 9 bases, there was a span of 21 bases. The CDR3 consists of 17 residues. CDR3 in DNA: TGTGCCAGCAGCCAAGATCTGACGGGGGGCGCTTTCGGCATTCAGTACTTC. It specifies CASSQDLTGGAFGIQYF.

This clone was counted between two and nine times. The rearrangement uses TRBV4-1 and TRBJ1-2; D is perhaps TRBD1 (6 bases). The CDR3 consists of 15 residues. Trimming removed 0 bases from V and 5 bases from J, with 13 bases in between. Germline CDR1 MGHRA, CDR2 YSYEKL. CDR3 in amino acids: CASSQDAVGGYGYTF. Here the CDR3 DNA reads TGCGCCAGCAGCCAAGATGCGGTAGGGGGTTATGGCTACACCTTC.

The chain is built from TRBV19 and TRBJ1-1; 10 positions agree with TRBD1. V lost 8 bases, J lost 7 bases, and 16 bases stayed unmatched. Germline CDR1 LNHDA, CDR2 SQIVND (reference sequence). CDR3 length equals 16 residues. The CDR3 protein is CASSLTPGQGMSEAFF. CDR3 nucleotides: TGTGCCAGTTCCTTAACTCCGGGACAGGGGATGAGTGAAGCTTTCTTT.

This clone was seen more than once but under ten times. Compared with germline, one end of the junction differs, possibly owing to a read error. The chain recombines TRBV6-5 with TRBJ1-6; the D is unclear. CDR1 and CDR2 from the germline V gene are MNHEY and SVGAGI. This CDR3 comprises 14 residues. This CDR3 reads CASSYSGPNPPLHF. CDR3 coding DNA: TGTGCCAGCAGTTACTCGGGCCCTAATCCACCCCTCCACTTT.

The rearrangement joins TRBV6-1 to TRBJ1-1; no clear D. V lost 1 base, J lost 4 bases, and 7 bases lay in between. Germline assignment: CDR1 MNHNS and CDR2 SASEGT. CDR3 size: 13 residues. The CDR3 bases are TGTGCCAGCAGTGAAGGCCGGGTCACTGAAGCTTTCTTT. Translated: CASSEGRVTEAFF.

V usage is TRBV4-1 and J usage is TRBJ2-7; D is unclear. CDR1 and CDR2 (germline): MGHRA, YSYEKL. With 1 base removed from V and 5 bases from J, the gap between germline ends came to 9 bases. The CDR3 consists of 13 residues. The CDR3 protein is CASSQGHRDEQYF. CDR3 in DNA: TGCGCCAGCAGCCAAGGCCACCGCGACGAGCAGTACTTC.

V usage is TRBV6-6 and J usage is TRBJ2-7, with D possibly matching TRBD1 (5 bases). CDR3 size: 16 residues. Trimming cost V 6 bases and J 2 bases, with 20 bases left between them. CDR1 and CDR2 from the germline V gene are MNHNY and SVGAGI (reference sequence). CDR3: CASRRKQVPLTYEQYF. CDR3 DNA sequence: TGTGCCAGCAGACGGAAACAGGTCCCCTTGACCTACGAGCAGTACTTC.

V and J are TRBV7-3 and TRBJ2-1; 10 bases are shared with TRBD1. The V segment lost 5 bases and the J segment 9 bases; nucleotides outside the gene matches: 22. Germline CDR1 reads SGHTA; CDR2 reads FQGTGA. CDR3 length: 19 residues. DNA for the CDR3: TGTGCCAGCAGCCCATTCGCCTATTTCGACAGGGGGCCCACGGGTGAGCAGTTCTTC. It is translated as CASSPFAYFDRGPTGEQFF.

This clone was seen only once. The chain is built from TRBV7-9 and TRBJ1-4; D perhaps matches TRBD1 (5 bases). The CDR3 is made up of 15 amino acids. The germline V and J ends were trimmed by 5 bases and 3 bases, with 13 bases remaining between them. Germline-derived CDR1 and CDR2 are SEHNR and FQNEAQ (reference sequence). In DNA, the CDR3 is TGTGCCAGCAGCCCACAAGGCAGGGCTAATGAAAAACTGTTTTTT. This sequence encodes CASSPQGRANEKLFF.

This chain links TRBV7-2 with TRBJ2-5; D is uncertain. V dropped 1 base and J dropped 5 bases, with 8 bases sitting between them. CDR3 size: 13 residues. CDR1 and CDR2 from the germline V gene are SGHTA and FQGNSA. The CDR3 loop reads CASSLVLIETQYF. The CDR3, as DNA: TGTGCCAGCAGCTTAGTCTTAATTGAGACCCAGTACTTC.

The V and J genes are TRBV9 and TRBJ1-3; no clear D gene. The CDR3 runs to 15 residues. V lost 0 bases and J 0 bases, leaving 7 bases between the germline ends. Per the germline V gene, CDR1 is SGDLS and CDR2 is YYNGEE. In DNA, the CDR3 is TGTGCCAGCAGCGTAGACCAGATCTCTGGAAACACCATATATTTT. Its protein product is CASSVDQISGNTIYF.